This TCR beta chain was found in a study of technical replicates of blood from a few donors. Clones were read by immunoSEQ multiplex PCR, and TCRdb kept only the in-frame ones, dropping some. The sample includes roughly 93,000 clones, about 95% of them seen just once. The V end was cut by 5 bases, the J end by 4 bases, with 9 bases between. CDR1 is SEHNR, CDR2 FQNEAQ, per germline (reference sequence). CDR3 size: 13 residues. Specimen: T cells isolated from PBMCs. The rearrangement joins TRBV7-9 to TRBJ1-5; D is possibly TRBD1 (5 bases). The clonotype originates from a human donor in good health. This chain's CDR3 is CASSRNRNQPQHF. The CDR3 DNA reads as TGTGCCAGCAGCCGTAACAGGAATCAGCCCCAGCATTTT.